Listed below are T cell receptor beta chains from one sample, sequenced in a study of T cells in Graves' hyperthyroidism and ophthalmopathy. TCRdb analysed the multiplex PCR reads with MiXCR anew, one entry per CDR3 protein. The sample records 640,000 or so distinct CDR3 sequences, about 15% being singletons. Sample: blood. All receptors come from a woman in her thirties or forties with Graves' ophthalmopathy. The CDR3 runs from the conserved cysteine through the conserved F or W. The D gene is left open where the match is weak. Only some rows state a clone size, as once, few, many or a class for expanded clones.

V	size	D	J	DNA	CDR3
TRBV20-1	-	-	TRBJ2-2	TGCAGTGCTAGAGATGTACGGGAGTCCACCGGGGAGCTGTTTTTT	CSARDVRESTGELFF
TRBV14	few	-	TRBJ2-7	TGTGCCAGCAGCCAACTGAATACAGGCGAGCAGTACTTC	CASSQLNTGEQYF
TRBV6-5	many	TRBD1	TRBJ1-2	TGTGCCAGCAGTTACTCGTCAGGGGGCGCTGAGGGCTACACCTTC	CASSYSSGGAEGYTF
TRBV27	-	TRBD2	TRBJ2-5	TGTGCCAGCAGTTCCCTCACTAGCGGGGGGGCCTCAGAGACCCAGTACTTC	CASSSLTSGGASETQYF
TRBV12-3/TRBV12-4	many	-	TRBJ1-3	TGTGCCAGCACTTGGGTATCTACTGGAAACACCATATATTTT	CASTWVSTGNTIYF
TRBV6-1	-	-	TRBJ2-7	TGTGCCAGCAGTGGAACCGGGCGGACTGGCTACGAGCAGTACTTC	CASSGTGRTGYEQYF
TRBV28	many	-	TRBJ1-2	TGTGCCAGCCTTGAGAGTAGCTATGGCTACACCTTC	CASLESSYGYTF
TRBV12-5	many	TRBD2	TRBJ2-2	TGTGCTAGTGGTTTGCAACTAGCGGGAGGGGTCGGGGAGCTGTTTTTT	CASGLQLAGGVGELFF
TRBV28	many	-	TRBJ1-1	TGTGCCAGCAGTTTAATGGGTTCTGAAGCTTTCTTT	CASSLMGSEAFF
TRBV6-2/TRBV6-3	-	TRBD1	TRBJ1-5	TGTGCCAGCAGTTACTCGAGATGGAGGACAGGGGCGAACCAGCCCCAGCATTTT	CASSYSRWRTGANQPQHF
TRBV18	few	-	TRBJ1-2	TGTGCCAGCTCGTCCGGTTGGGGTGACTATGGCTACACCTTC	CASSSGWGDYGYTF
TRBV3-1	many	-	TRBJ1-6	TGTGCCAGCAGCCAGGGGGAGAATTCACCCCTCCACTTT	CASSQGENSPLHF
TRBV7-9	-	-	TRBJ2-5	TGTGCCAGCAGCCGTAGACAGAGACTCGTGGGGGAGACCCAGTACTTC	CASSRRQRLVGETQYF
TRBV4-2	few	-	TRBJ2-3	TGTGCCAGCAGCCAAGATAGTATGGGAGTGGCAGATACGCAGTATTTT	CASSQDSMGVADTQYF
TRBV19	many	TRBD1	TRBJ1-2	TGTGCCAGTAGTCCCTGGGACAGGAGGCTGCGGGGCTACACCTTC	CASSPWDRRLRGYTF
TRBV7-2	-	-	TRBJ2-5	TGTGCCAGCACCCCGGTAGGGGTGGAAGAGACCCAGTACTTC	CASTPVGVEETQYF
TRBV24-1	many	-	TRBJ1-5	TGTGCCACCGGAACCTCTGGCAATCAGCCCCAGCATTTT	CATGTSGNQPQHF
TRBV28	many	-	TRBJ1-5	TGTGCCAGCAGTCCTTGGACAGATAATCAGCCCCAGCATTTT	CASSPWTDNQPQHF
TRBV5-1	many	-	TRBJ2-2	TGCGCCAGCAGCTTGGAAATCGCGACACTTGAGCTGTTTTTT	CASSLEIATLELFF
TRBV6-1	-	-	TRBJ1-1	TGTGCCAGCAGGATGACAGCGGGCCTTGAAGCTTTCTTT	CASRMTAGLEAFF
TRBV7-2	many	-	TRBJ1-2	TGTGCCAGCAGCTTAGTGGCAGGGGAATATGGCTACACCTTC	CASSLVAGEYGYTF
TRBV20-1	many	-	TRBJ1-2	TGCAGTGCTAGTGCGGACCTAAACTATGGCTACACCTTC	CSASADLNYGYTF
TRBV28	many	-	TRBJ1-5	TGTGCCAGCAGATCCGGACGAGATCAGCCCCAGCATTTT	CASRSGRDQPQHF
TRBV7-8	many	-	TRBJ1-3	TGTGCCAGCAGCTTAGGCCGGCGCTCTGGAAACACCATATATTTT	CASSLGRRSGNTIYF
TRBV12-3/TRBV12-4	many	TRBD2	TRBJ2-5	TGTGCCAGCAGTTTACAGGCGGGAGCTGGAGAGACCCAGTACTTC	CASSLQAGAGETQYF
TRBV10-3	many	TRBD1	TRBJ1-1	TGTGCCATCATGGAGGACAGGGACAACACTGAAGCTTTCTTT	CAIMEDRDNTEAFF
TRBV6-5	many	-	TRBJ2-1	TGTGCCAGCAGTCCGATACCGACTTCTGAGCAGTTCTTC	CASSPIPTSEQFF
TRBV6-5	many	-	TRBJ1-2	TGTGCCAGCAGTTATTGCAGGACGGACTATGGCTACACCTTC	CASSYCRTDYGYTF
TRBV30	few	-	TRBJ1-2	TGTGCCTGGAGTGTAGGGCAGGGACTCGGCTACACCTTC	CAWSVGQGLGYTF
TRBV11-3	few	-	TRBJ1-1	TGTGCCAGCAGCTTATCCAGAACGAACACTGAAGCTTTCTTT	CASSLSRTNTEAFF
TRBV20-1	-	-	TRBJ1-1	TGCAGTGCTAGATTAATCTACACTGAAGCTTTCTTT	CSARLIYTEAFF
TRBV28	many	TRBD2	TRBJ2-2	TGTGCCAGCACCCCTAGTGGTGGCGGGAGCTTGGCCGGGGAGCTGTTTTTT	CASTPSGGGSLAGELFF
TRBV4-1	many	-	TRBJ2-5	TGCGCCAGCAGCCAAAAGTCGCGGGGTGAGGAGACCCAGTACTTC	CASSQKSRGEETQYF
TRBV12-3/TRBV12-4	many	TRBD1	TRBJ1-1	TGTGCCAGCAGTCGGGACAGAGCGGGTGAAGCTTTCTTT	CASSRDRAGEAFF
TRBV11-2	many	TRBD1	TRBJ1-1	TGTGCCAGCAGTTCTCTTCCGGGACAGGGGGCTCCTTTCTTT	CASSSLPGQGAPFF
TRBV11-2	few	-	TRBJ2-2	TGTGCCAGCAGCCCACCAGGGGCAGGGTACGCCGGGGAGCTGTTTTTT	CASSPPGAGYAGELFF
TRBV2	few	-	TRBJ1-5	TGTGCCAGCGGTGGGCAGGGCCTTCAGCCCCAGCATTTT	CASGGQGLQPQHF
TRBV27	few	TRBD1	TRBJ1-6	TGTGCCAGCAGTCCGGGACAGGGTCGTAATTCACCCCTCCACTTT	CASSPGQGRNSPLHF
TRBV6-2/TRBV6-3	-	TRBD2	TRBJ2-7	TGTGCCAGCAGTTACCCTAGCGGGAGCCTCTACGAGCAGTACTTC	CASSYPSGSLYEQYF
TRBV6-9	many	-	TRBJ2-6	TGTGCCAGCGAGCGGGACACGGACTCTGGGGCCAACGTCCTGACTTTC	CASERDTDSGANVLTF
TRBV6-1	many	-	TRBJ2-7	TGTGCCAGCGGGACCAGACCCAGCTCCTACGAGCAGTACTTC	CASGTRPSSYEQYF
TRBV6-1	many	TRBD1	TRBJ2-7	TGTGCCGCCTCCGGGACAGGGGGTTCCGACGAGCAGTACTTC	CAASGTGGSDEQYF
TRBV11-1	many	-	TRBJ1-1	TGTGCCAGCAGCTTTTCAGGGAACGACGTCGCTTTCTTT	CASSFSGNDVAFF
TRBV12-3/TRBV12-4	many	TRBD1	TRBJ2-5	TGTGCCAGCACCGTACAACAGGGGATACAAGAGACCCAGTACTTC	CASTVQQGIQETQYF
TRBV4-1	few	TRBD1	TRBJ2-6	TGCGCCAGCAGCCTAAGGAGACAGGGGAACTCTGGGGCCAACGTCCTGACTTTC	CASSLRRQGNSGANVLTF
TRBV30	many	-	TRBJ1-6	TGTGCCATTGCAGGGTACCTTAATTCACCCCTCCACTTT	CAIAGYLNSPLHF
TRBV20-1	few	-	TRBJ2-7	TGCAGTGCTAGAGATCCGACAGGTCCGGCCTACGAGCAGTACTTC	CSARDPTGPAYEQYF
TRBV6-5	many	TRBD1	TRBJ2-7	TGTGCCAGCAGTTACTCCTATTCAGGACAGGGGGCCTACGAGCAGTACTTC	CASSYSYSGQGAYEQYF
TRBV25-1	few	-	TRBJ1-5	TGTGCCAGCACCCCGGGGGGTGGCAATCAGCCCCAGCATTTT	CASTPGGGNQPQHF
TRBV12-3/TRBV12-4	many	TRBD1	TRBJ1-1	TGTGCCAGCAGTAGGGGACAGGGGGAATCTGAAGCTTTCTTT	CASSRGQGESEAFF
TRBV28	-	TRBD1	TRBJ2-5	TGTGCCAGGGGACAGGGGGCAGGGTTCGAGACCCAGTACTTC	CARGQGAGFETQYF
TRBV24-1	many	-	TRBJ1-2	TGTGCCACCAGTGGGACCGAACAGGCAAACTATGGCTACACCTTC	CATSGTEQANYGYTF
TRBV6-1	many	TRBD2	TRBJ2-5	TGTGCCAGCAGTGGGGTGGGACTAGCGGACCAAGAGACCCAGTACTTC	CASSGVGLADQETQYF
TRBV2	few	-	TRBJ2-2	TGTGCCAGCAGTGAGAGGCGGATAGAAAACACCGGGGAGCTGTTTTTT	CASSERRIENTGELFF
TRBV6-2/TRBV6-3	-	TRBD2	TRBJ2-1	TGTGCCAGCAGACCAGCGGGAGGGTCCTACAATGAGCAGTTCTTC	CASRPAGGSYNEQFF
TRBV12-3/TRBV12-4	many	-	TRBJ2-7	TGTGCCAGCAGACAAGACACCCCCTACGAGCAGTACTTC	CASRQDTPYEQYF
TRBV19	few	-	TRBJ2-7	TGTGCCAGTAGTATAGATCATGGCAGCTCCTACGAGCAGTACTTC	CASSIDHGSSYEQYF
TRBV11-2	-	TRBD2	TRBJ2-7	TGTGCCAGCAGCTTAGATCTAGCGGGAGGTCGGGAGCAGTACTTC	CASSLDLAGGREQYF
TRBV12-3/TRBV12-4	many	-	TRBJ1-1	TGTGCCAGCAGTTTGTCAGGGAGGACTGAAGCTTTCTTT	CASSLSGRTEAFF
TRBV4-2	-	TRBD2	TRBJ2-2	TGTGCCAGCAGCCTTAGTGCGGGAGAGAGTATCTCCGGGGAGCTGTTTTTT	CASSLSAGESISGELFF